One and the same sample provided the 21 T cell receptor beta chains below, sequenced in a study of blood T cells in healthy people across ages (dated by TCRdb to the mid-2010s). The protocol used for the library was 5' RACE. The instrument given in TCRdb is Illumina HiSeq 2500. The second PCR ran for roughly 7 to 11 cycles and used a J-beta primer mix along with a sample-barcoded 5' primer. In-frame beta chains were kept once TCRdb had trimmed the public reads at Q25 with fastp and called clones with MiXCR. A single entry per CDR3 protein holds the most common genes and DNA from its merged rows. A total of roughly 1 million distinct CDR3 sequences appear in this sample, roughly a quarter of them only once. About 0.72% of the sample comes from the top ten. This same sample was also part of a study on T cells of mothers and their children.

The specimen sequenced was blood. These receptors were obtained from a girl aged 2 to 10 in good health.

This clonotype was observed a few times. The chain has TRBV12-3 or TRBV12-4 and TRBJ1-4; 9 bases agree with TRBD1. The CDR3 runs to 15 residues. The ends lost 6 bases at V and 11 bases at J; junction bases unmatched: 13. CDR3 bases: TGTGCCAGCAGGACCCAGACAGGGGGAATCGGGAAACTGTTTTTT. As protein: CASRTQTGGIGKLFF.

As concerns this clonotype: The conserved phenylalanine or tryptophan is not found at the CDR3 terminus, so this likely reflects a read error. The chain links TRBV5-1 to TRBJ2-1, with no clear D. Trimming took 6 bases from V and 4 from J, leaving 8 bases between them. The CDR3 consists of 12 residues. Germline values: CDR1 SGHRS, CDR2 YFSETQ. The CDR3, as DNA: TGCGCCAGCACGGCTGGTTACAATGAGCAGTTCTCC. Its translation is CASTAGYNEQFS.

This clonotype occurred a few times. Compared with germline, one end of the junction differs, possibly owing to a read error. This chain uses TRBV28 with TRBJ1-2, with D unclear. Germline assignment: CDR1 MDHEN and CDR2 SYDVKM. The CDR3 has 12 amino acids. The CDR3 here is CASSALLYGYTF. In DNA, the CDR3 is TGTGCCAGCAGTGCCCTTTTGTATGGCTACACTTTC.

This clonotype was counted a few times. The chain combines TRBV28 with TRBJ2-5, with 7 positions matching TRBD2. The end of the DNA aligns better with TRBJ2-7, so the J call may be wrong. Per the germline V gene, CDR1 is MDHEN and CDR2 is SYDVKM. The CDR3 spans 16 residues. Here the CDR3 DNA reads TGTGCCAGCAGCTCCGGAGGAGGGGAGGGCTCCTACGAGCAGTACTTC. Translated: CASSSGGGEGSYEQYF.

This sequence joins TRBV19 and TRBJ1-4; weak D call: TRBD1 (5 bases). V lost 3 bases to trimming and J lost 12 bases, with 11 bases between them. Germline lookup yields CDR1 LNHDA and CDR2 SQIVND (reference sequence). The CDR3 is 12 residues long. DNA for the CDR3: TGTGCCAGTAGTATGGTACGGGGGGAACTGTTTTTT. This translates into CASSMVRGELFF. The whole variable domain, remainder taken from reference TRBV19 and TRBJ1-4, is DGGITQSPKYLFRKEGQNVTLSCEQNLNHDAMYWYRQDPGQGLRLIYYSQIVNDFQKGDIAEGYSVSREKKESFPLTVTSAQKNPTAFYLCASSMVRGELFFGSGTQLSVL.

CDR3 sequence: CASSLDPSGSMETQYF. The CDR3 nucleotides are TGTGCCAGCAGCTTGGATCCTAGCGGGAGTATGGAGACCCAGTACTTC. The chain links TRBV5-5 to TRBJ2-5, with 10 nucleotides matching TRBD2. The germline CDR1 and CDR2 sequences are SGHKS and YYEKEE (reference sequence). The V gene end was trimmed by 0 bases and the J gene end by 5 bases; junction bases not matched to a gene: 7. The CDR3 loop spans 16 amino acids. Together with reference TRBV5-5 and TRBJ2-5, the CDR3 gives the full variable domain: DAGVTQSPTHLIKTRGQQVTLRCSPISGHKSVSWYQQVLGQGPQFIFQYYEKEERGRGNFPDRFSARQFPNYSSELNVNALLLGDSALYLCASSLDPSGSMETQYFGPGTRLLVL.

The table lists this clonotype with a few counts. The CDR3 sequence: CASSLGPAGGGNEQFF. DNA for the CDR3: TGTGCCAGCAGCTTAGGTCCAGCGGGAGGAGGGAATGAGCAGTTCTTC. The J gene is TRBJ2-1, the V gene TRBV7-9; 9 bases align to TRBD2. The CDR3 loop spans 16 amino acids. Germline V gives CDR1 SEHNR, CDR2 FQNEAQ (reference sequence). The junction had 8 bases not matched to a gene; V was cut back by 1 base and J by 7 bases. Variable domain in full (rest from reference TRBV7-9 and TRBJ2-1): DTGVSQNPRHKITKRGQNVTFRCDPISEHNRLYWYRQTLGQGPEFLTYFQNEAQLEKSRLLSDRFSAERPKGSFSTLEIQRTEQGDSAMYLCASSLGPAGGGNEQFFGPGTRLTVL.

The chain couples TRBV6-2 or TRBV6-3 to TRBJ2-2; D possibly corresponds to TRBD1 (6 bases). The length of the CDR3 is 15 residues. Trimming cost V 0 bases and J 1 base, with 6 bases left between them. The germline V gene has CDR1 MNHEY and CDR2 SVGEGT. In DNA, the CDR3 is TGTGCCAGCAGTTACTCGACAGGGAACACCGGGGAGCTGTTTTTT. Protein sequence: CASSYSTGNTGELFF.

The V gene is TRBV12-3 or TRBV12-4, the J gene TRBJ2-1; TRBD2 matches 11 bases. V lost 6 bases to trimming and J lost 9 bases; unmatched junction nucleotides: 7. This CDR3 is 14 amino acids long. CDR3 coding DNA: TGTGCCAGCAGCCCTAGCGGGAGGTGGAGTGAGCAGTTCTTC. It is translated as CASSPSGRWSEQFF.

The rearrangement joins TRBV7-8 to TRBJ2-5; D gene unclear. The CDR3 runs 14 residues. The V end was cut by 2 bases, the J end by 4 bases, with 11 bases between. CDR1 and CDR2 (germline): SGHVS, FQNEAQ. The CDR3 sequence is CASSLPPGAETQYF. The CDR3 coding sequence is TGTGCCAGCAGCTTACCCCCTGGCGCAGAGACCCAGTACTTC.

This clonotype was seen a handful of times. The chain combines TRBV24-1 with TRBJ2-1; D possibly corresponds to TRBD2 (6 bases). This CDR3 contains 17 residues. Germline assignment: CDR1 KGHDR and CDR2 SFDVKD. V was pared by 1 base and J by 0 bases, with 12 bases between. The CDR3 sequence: CATSDLAAGSSYNEQFF. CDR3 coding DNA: TGTGCCACCAGTGATTTAGCGGCCGGGAGCTCCTACAATGAGCAGTTCTTC.

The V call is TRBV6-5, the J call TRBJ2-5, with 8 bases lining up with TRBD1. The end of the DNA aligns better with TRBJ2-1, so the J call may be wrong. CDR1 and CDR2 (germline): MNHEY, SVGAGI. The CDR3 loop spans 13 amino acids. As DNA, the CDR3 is TGTGCCAGCAGTTATGTACAGGGGGATGAGCAGTTCTTC. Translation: CASSYVQGDEQFF.

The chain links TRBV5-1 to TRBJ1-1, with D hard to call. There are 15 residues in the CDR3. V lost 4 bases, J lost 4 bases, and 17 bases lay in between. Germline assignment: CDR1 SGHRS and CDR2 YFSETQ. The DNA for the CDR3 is TGCGCCAGCAGCCTCCTTGGAGCTGAGAGCACTGAAGCTTTCTTT. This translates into CASSLLGAESTEAFF.

The CDR3 reads CASSQDYLAWETQYF. The CDR3 bases are TGCGCCAGCAGCCAAGATTACTTGGCTTGGGAGACCCAGTACTTC. V usage is TRBV4-3 and J usage is TRBJ2-1, with D hard to call. TRBJ2-5 matches the DNA end more closely, so the J call is doubtful. Germline CDR1 LGHNA, CDR2 YSLEER. This CDR3 has 15 amino acids.

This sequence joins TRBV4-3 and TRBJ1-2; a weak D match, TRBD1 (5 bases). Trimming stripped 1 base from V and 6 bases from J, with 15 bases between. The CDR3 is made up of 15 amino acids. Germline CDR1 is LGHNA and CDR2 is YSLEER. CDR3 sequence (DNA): TGCGCCAGCAGCCAAGTACCTGGGGGGACCAATGGCTACACCTTC. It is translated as CASSQVPGGTNGYTF.

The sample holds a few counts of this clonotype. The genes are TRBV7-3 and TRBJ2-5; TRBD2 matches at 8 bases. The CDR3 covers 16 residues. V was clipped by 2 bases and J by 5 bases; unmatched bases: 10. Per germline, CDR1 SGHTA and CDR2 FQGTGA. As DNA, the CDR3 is TGTGCCAGCAGCTTAGGCGCGGGAGGACCCCAGGAGACCCAGTACTTC. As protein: CASSLGAGGPQETQYF.

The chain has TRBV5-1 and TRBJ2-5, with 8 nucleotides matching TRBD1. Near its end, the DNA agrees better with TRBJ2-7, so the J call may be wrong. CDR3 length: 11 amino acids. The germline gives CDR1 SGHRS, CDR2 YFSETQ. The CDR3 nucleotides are TGCGCCTCGACAGGGGACCGCGAGCAGTACTTC. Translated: CASTGDREQYF.

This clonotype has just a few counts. DNA for the CDR3: TGTGCCAGCAGCCAAATGGACTACGAGCAGTACTTC. Its protein is CASSQMDYEQYF. The chain joins TRBV3-1 to TRBJ2-7; D remains ambiguous. With 2 bases removed from V and 3 bases from J, the gap between germline ends came to 5 bases. The CDR3 extends over 12 amino acids. The germline gives CDR1 LGHDT, CDR2 YNNKEL (reference sequence).

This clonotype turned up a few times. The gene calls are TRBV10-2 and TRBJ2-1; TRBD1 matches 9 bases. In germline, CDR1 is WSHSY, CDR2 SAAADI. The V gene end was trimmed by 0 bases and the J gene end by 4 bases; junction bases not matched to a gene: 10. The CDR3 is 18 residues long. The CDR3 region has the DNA TGCGCCAGCAGTGAGTCGACTCTTGGGGGACAGGGTTACAATGAGCAGTTCTTC. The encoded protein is CASSESTLGGQGYNEQFF.

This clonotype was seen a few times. The CDR3, as DNA: TGCGCCAGCAGCGAAAGGACAACGCTGAACACTGAAGCTTTCTTT. Translation gives CASSERTTLNTEAFF. J is TRBJ1-1 and V is TRBV4-3; a possible D gene is TRBD1 (5 bases). This CDR3 is 15 amino acids long. Trimming pared 5 bases from V and 0 bases from J, leaving 13 bases between. Germline V CDR1 and CDR2: LGHNA, YSLEER.

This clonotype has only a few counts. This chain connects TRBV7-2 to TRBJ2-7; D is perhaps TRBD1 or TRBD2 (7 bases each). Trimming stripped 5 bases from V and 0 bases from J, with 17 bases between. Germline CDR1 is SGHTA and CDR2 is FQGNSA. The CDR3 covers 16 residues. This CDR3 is CASSARGGEGSYEQYF. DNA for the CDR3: TGTGCCAGCAGCGCCAGGGGGGGCGAAGGCTCCTACGAGCAGTACTTC.